This passage covers 27 T cell receptor beta chains from one sample sequenced in a study of T cells in tumors after PD-1 blockade (dated by TCRdb to about 2019). The sample's time point, from its label and the paper: before anti-PD-1 therapy. The protocol used for the library was the immunoSEQ multiplex PCR assay. In its TCRdb copy, this immuneACCESS table keeps in-frame sequences only and misses some clones. Where compared with another copy, unresolved V genes explain less than half of these, and the others have no known cause. In all, the sample holds about 59,000 clones, and roughly 78% of those were seen once. Around 15% of the sample is held by the ten biggest clonotypes. The input for sequencing was PBMCs, taken before anti-PD-1 treatment. The origin of the receptors is a human donor with basal cell carcinoma.

The chain links TRBV29-1 to TRBJ2-2; D ambiguous. The length of the CDR3 is 13 residues. In germline, CDR1 is SQVTM, CDR2 ANQGSEA. Trimming took 1 base from V and 2 from J, leaving 5 bases between them. The CDR3 DNA is TGCAGCGTTGAAGCCGAAAACACCGGGGAGCTGTTTTTT. As protein: CSVEAENTGELFF.

The V and J genes are TRBV6-5 and TRBJ1-1; D unresolved. Trimming took 2 bases from V and 5 from J, leaving 6 bases between them. Germline CDR1 MNHEY, CDR2 SVGAGI. This CDR3 comprises 12 residues. CDR3 sequence: CASSYDQTEAFF. The DNA for the CDR3 is TGTGCCAGCAGTTACGACCAAACTGAAGCTTTCTTT.

J is TRBJ1-1 and V is TRBV6-2 or TRBV6-3; TRBD1 is a possible D gene (5 bases). V dropped 7 bases and J dropped 0 bases, with 15 bases sitting between them. CDR3 length equals 15 residues. The germline CDR1 and CDR2 sequences are MNHEY and SVGEGT. Here the CDR3 reads CASTNSRQLNTEAFF. The CDR3 nucleotides read TGTGCCAGCACTAACTCAAGACAGCTGAACACTGAAGCTTTCTTT.

This chain connects TRBV5-4 to TRBJ2-1, with 14 nucleotides matching TRBD2. The ends lost 0 bases at V and 5 bases at J; junction bases unmatched: 7. CDR1 and CDR2 from the germline V gene are SGHNT and YYREEE (reference sequence). The CDR3 totals 18 residues. Here the CDR3 DNA reads TGTGCCAGCAGCTTGGGACTAGCGGGGGGGCCTGTACACAATGAGCAGTTCTTC. The encoded protein is CASSLGLAGGPVHNEQFF.

Worth noting for this clone: Germline is not matched at one junction end, which may reflect a read error. The chain links TRBV6-5 to TRBJ2-7; 8 bases agree with TRBD2. The CDR3 spans 15 residues. CDR1 is MNHEY and CDR2 is SVGAGI in the germline V gene. The CDR3 DNA follows: TGCGCCAGCCGCCTCGGGGGCGGGGGGCTCGACGAGCAGTACTTC. Protein: CASRLGGGGLDEQYF.

This rearrangement joins TRBV5-4 to TRBJ2-1; D gene ambiguous. V lost 0 bases, J lost 3 bases, and 10 bases lay in between. Germline CDR1 reads SGHNT; CDR2 reads YYREEE (reference sequence). This CDR3 spans 15 amino acids. As DNA, the CDR3 is TGTGCCAGCAGCTTGGAGGGAACCCACTACAATGAGCAGTTCTTC. Protein sequence: CASSLEGTHYNEQFF.

This clone was counted a few times. The CDR3 here is CASSEMGLASYEQYF. In nucleotides, the CDR3 is TGTGCCAGCAGTGAAATGGGACTAGCAAGCTACGAGCAGTACTTC. The gene calls are TRBV6-1 and TRBJ2-7, with 9 bases fitting TRBD2. Germline CDR1 MNHNS, CDR2 SASEGT. The CDR3 loop spans 15 amino acids. With V trimmed by 2 bases and J by 3 bases, 5 bases remained unmatched.

The chain uses TRBV5-1 and TRBJ1-6; no clear D gene. Trimming shortened V by 1 base and J by 4 bases, and 6 bases separated the two germline ends. The CDR3 extends over 14 amino acids. Germline loops: CDR1 SGHRS, CDR2 YFSETQ. CDR3 sequence: CASSLTEYNSPLHF. Written as DNA, the CDR3 is TGCGCCAGCAGCTTGACCGAATATAATTCACCCCTCCACTTT. Supplemented by reference TRBV5-1 and TRBJ1-6, the full variable domain reads KAGVTQTPRYLIKTRGQQVTLSCSPISGHRSVSWYQQTPGQGLQFLFEYFSETQRNKGNFPGRFSGRQFSNSRSEMNVSTLELGDSALYLCASSLTEYNSPLHFGNGTRLTVT.

The V and J genes are TRBV28 and TRBJ1-5; D remains unclear. V lost 3 bases and J lost 1, with 10 bases in between. The germline gives CDR1 MDHEN, CDR2 SYDVKM. The length of the CDR3 is 15 residues. CDR3 sequence reads: CASSFGGPSNQPQHF. The CDR3 DNA follows: TGTGCCAGCAGTTTTGGAGGGCCGAGCAATCAGCCCCAGCATTTT.

This chain links TRBV7-8 with TRBJ2-4; no reliable D call. V was shortened by 1 base and J by 3 bases, with 10 bases between the two germline ends. Germline CDR1 and CDR2: SGHVS and FQNEAQ. This CDR3 comprises 15 residues. DNA for the CDR3: TGTGCCAGCAGCTTAGAGGTTGGCAGCAAAAACATTCAGTACTTC. It translates to CASSLEVGSKNIQYF.

This clone was picked up one time. V and J are TRBV5-1 and TRBJ2-7, with 8 bases identical to TRBD1. Germline trimming cut 0 bases from V and 4 bases from J; bases unmatched to any gene: 6. The CDR3 extends over 15 amino acids. Germline CDR1 is SGHRS and CDR2 is YFSETQ. CDR3 sequence (DNA): TGCGCCAGCAGCTTGGGGCAGGGGGCCTGGTACGAGCAGTACTTC. It encodes CASSLGQGAWYEQYF.

This clone showed up just once. The DNA of the CDR3 is TGCGCCAGCAGCACGGACAGGGGAAACACCATATATTTT. Translation: CASSTDRGNTIYF. The V and J genes are TRBV5-1 and TRBJ1-3; 7 bases are shared with TRBD1. The CDR3 is 13 residues long. Germline lookup yields CDR1 SGHRS and CDR2 YFSETQ. V shed 4 bases and J 4 bases; nucleotides not matched to a gene: 2. The entire variable domain, with the rest obtained from reference TRBV5-1 and TRBJ1-3, is as follows: KAGVTQTPRYLIKTRGQQVTLSCSPISGHRSVSWYQQTPGQGLQFLFEYFSETQRNKGNFPGRFSGRQFSNSRSEMNVSTLELGDSALYLCASSTDRGNTIYFGEGSWLTVV.

The chain uses TRBV3-1 (or the pseudogene TRBV3-2) and TRBJ2-1, with 9 bases fitting TRBD1. Germline CDR1 reads LGHDT; CDR2 reads YNNKEL (reference sequence). Unmatched junction bases numbered 2, after V lost 3 bases and J lost 5 bases. This CDR3 has 14 amino acids. The chain's CDR3 is CASSQRTGDNEQFF. In DNA form, the CDR3 reads TGTGCCAGCAGCCAGCGGACAGGGGACAATGAGCAGTTCTTC.

This chain uses TRBV25-1 with TRBJ2-3; TRBD2 matches at 10 bases. Per the germline V gene, CDR1 is MGHDK and CDR2 is SYGVNS. V lost 6 bases to trimming and J lost 2 bases; unmatched junction nucleotides: 5. The CDR3 extends over 15 amino acids. The CDR3 coding sequence is TGTGCCAGCAGCAAAGCGGGGGGGACCACAGATACGCAGTATTTT. Its protein product is CASSKAGGTTDTQYF. Looking up the rest from reference TRBV25-1 and TRBJ2-3 gives the full variable domain: EADIYQTPRYLVIGTGKKITLECSQTMGHDKMYWYQQDPGMELHLIHYSYGVNSTEKGDLSSESTVSRIRTEHFPLTLESARPSHTSQYLCASSKAGGTTDTQYFGPGTRLTVL.

The chain joins TRBV5-1 to TRBJ1-5; D not certain. The V gene's germline CDR1 is SGHRS and CDR2 YFSETQ. V was clipped by 0 bases and J by 0 bases, with 13 bases between them. The CDR3 runs to 17 residues. CDR3 sequence reads: CASSLAPITDSNQPQHF. CDR3 DNA sequence: TGCGCCAGCAGCTTGGCCCCAATTACGGATAGCAATCAGCCCCAGCATTTT.

V gene TRBV3-1 (or the pseudogene TRBV3-2) combines with J gene TRBJ2-7; no reliable D call. Trimming removed 1 base at V and 9 bases at J, with 13 bases between. This CDR3 has 13 residues. Germline V gives CDR1 LGHDT, CDR2 YNNKEL (reference sequence). The CDR3 loop is CASSQGKPARQYF. The CDR3 DNA reads as TGTGCCAGCAGCCAAGGAAAACCCGCGAGGCAGTACTTC.

CDR3 protein: CASSPSGVYGELFF. In nucleotides, the CDR3 is TGTGCCAGCAGTCCCTCAGGGGTCTACGGGGAGCTGTTTTTT. V is TRBV6-5 and J is TRBJ2-2; weak D call: TRBD1 (6 bases). V lost 5 bases and J 7 bases, leaving 14 bases between the germline ends. From germline, CDR1 is MNHEY and CDR2 SVGAGI. The CDR3 extends over 14 amino acids.

This clone was seen only a few times. This chain uses TRBV20-1 with TRBJ2-1, with 11 bases identical to TRBD2. This CDR3 region has 14 residues. V lost 6 bases to trimming and J lost 9 bases; unmatched junction nucleotides: 10. Germline V gene data show CDR1 as DFQATT and CDR2 as SNEGSKA (reference sequence). In nucleotides, the CDR3 is TGCAGTGCCAGTCGGCCTAGCGGGGGGTCTGAGCAGTTCTTC. Its protein is CSASRPSGGSEQFF.

The sample holds a few counts of this clone. The chain links TRBV21-1 to TRBJ1-6. TRBV21-1 is described as a pseudogene. The CDR3 loop spans 16 amino acids. The CDR3 sequence is CASRSWQTSPNSPLHF. CDR3 coding DNA: TGTGCCAGCAGGTCTTGGCAGACCTCCCCTAATTCACCCCTCCACTTT.

This sequence joins TRBV18 and TRBJ1-5; D gene unclear. Germline loops: CDR1 KGHSH, CDR2 LQKENI. V shed 6 bases and J shed 0 bases, with 12 bases lying between them. The CDR3 sequence is 15 residues long. The CDR3 DNA sequence: TGTGCCAGCTCCCTAAACCAAAATAGCAATCAGCCCCAGCATTTT. This encodes CASSLNQNSNQPQHF. Together with reference TRBV18 and TRBJ1-5, the CDR3 gives the full variable domain: NAGVMQNPRHLVRRRGQEARLRCSPMKGHSHVYWYRQLPEEGLKFMVYLQKENIIDESGMPKERFSAEFPKEGPSILRIQQVVRGDSAAYFCASSLNQNSNQPQHFGDGTRLSIL.

About this clone: One end of the junction is discordant with germline, which a read error may explain. V is TRBV4-2 and J is TRBJ1-2, with D perhaps TRBD1 (5 bases). This CDR3 region has 14 residues. Germline V CDR1 and CDR2: LGHNA, YNFKEQ. The CDR3 region is CASSQPTANYSYTF. The CDR3 nucleotides read TGTGCCAGCAGCCAACCGACAGCTAACTATAGCTACACCTTC.

This chain connects TRBV27 to TRBJ2-3; D gene unclear. The CDR3 covers 12 residues. Germline assignment: CDR1 MNHEY and CDR2 SMNVEV (reference sequence). Deletions cut 4 bases from V and 1 base from J, with 3 bases between. The CDR3 bases are TGTGCCAGCAGTTCCCGCACAGATACGCAGTATTTT. It yields the protein CASSSRTDTQYF.

This clone was seen once. The CDR3 sequence is CAISARQSSYNEQFF. DNA of the CDR3: TGTGCCATCAGCGCCCGACAGAGCTCCTACAATGAGCAGTTCTTC. J is TRBJ2-1 and V is TRBV10-3, with D perhaps matching TRBD1 (5 bases). The length of the CDR3 is 15 residues. Per germline, CDR1 ENHRY and CDR2 SYGVKD. V was shortened by 6 bases and J by 0 bases, with 12 bases between the two germline ends.

This chain uses TRBV15 with TRBJ1-2; a possible D gene is TRBD1 (5 bases). Deletions cut 4 bases from V and 5 bases from J, with 14 bases between. Germline values: CDR1 LNHNV, CDR2 YYDKDF (reference sequence). The CDR3 is made up of 14 amino acids. CDR3 DNA: TGTGCCACCAGCACTCGGACATCAGGTTATGGCTACACCTTC. Its protein is CATSTRTSGYGYTF.

The genes are TRBV5-8 and TRBJ1-1; perhaps TRBD1 as D (6 bases). V was pared by 2 bases and J by 1 base, with 9 bases between. The CDR3 sequence is 14 residues long. CDR1 is SGHTS and CDR2 is YDEGEE in the germline V gene. CDR3 residues: CASSFRGRNTEAFF. The CDR3 DNA reads as TGTGCCAGCAGCTTCAGGGGCAGGAACACTGAAGCTTTCTTT.

The gene calls are TRBV6-6 and TRBJ2-3, with TRBD1 matching over 9 bases. The CDR3 length is 15 residues. Germline assignment: CDR1 MNHNY and CDR2 SVGAGI (reference sequence). The J segment lost 4 bases and the V segment lost 5 bases, leaving 7 bases of the junction unmatched. CDR3 residues: CASSRPGQGSDTQYF. CDR3 sequence (DNA): TGTGCCAGCAGTCGACCGGGACAGGGATCAGATACGCAGTATTTT.

V and J are TRBV7-9 and TRBJ1-2; D ambiguous. V was trimmed by 4 bases and J by 6 bases, leaving 9 bases between them. Germline V CDR1 and CDR2: SEHNR, FQNEAQ (reference sequence). The CDR3 is made up of 12 amino acids. CDR3 nucleotide sequence: TGTGCCAGCAGCTATGGCGGAGATGGCTACACCTTC. This gives the protein CASSYGGDGYTF.